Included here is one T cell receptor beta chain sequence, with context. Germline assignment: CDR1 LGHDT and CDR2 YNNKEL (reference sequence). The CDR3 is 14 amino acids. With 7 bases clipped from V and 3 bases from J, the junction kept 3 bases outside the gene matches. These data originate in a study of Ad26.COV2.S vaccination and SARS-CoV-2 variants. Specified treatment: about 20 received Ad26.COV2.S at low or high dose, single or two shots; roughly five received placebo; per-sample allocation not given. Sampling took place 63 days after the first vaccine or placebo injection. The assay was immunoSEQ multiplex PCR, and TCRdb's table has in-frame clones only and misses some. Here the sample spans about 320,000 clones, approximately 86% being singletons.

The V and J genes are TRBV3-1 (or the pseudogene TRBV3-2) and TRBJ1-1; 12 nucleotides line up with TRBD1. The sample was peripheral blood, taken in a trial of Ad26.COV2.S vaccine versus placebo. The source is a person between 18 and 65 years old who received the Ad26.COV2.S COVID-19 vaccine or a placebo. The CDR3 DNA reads TGTGCCAGCACCAGGGACAGGGGGCACACTGAAGCTTTCTTT. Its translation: CASTRDRGHTEAFF.